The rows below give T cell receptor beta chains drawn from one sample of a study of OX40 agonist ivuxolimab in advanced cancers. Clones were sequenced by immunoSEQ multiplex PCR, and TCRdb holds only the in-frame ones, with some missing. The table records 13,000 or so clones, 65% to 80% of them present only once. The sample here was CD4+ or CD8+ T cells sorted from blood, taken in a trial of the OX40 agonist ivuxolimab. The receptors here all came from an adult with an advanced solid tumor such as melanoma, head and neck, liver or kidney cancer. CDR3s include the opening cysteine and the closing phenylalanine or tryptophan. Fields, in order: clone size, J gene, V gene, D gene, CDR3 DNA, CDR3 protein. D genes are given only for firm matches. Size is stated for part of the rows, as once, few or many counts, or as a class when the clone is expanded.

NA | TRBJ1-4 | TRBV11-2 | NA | TGTGCCAGCAGCTTAGTGACCGGAGCTAATGAAAAACTGTTTTTT | CASSLVTGANEKLFF
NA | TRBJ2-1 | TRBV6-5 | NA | TGTGCCAGCAGTCCAGACACGTGGAATGAGCAGTTCTTC | CASSPDTWNEQFF
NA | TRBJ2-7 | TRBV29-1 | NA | TGCAGCGTTGTCGTCGTCAACTACGAGCAGTACTTC | CSVVVVNYEQYF
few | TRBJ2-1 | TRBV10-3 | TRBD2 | TGTGCCATCAGGGGGCTAGCGGGAGGGGGTAATGAGCAGTTCTTC | CAIRGLAGGGNEQFF
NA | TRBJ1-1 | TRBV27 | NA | TGTGCCAGCAGAATCTCCTTGGATCCGAACACTGAAGCTTTCTTT | CASRISLDPNTEAFF
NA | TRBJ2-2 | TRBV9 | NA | TGTGCCAGCAGCGGGGGTCGGGGAGCGGGCACCGGGGAGCTGTTTTTT | CASSGGRGAGTGELFF
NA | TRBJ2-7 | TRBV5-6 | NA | TGTGCCAGCAGCCCGGACGGATCCTACGAGCAGTACTTC | CASSPDGSYEQYF
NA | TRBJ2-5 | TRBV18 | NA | TGTGCCAGCTCCTTAGGGAGGACATTCCAAGAGACCCAGTACTTC | CASSLGRTFQETQYF
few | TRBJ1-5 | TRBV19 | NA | TGTGCCAGTAAGCCTTCAGTGAGTCATCAGCCCCAGCATTTT | CASKPSVSHQPQHF
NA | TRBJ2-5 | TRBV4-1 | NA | TGCGCCAGCAGCCAAGATTACACGACAACGTACCAAGAGACCCAGTACTTC | CASSQDYTTTYQETQYF
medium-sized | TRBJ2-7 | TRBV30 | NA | TGTGCCTGGAGTCTTGGGGCGGGACGGGACGAGCAGTACTTC | CAWSLGAGRDEQYF
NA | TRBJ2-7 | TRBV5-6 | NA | TGTGCCAGCAGCACTCAGGGTTACTCCTACGAGCAGTACTTC | CASSTQGYSYEQYF
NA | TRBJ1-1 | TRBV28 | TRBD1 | TGTGCCAGCGGAGGACAGGGGGCGATGTACACTGAAGCTTTCTTT | CASGGQGAMYTEAFF
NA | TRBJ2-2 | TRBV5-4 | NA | TGTGCCAGCAGCGTGGACAGAGCGGGCACCGGGGAGCTGTTTTTT | CASSVDRAGTGELFF
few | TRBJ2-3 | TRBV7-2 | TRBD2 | TGTGCCAGCAGCCCTCGACTAGCAACAGATACGCAGTATTTT | CASSPRLATDTQYF
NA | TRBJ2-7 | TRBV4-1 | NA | TGCGCCAGCAGCCAATCAGTATCGCCGGACTACGAGCAGTACTTC | CASSQSVSPDYEQYF
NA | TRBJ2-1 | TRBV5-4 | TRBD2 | TGTGCCAGCAGCTTGGGGGGGAGCGGGAACTACAATGAGCAGTTCTTC | CASSLGGSGNYNEQFF
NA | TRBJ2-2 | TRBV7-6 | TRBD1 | TGTGCCAGCAGCTCTACAGGGGTGGGGACCGGGGAGCTGTTTTTT | CASSSTGVGTGELFF
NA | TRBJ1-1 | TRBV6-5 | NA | TGTGCCAGCAGCCATCTGGGGTTCATGAACACTGAAGCTTTCTTT | CASSHLGFMNTEAFF
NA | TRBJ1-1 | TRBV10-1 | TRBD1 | TGCGCCAGCAGTGAAGGGGGCTCGAACACTGAAGCTTTCTTT | CASSEGGSNTEAFF
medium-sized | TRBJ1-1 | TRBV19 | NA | TGTGCCAGTACCCTCTTTCCACAGGGGAACACTGAAGCTTTCTTT | CASTLFPQGNTEAFF
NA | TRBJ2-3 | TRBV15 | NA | TGTGCCACCAGCGTGGGGGGACTTGTTACCACAGATACGCAGTATTTT | CATSVGGLVTTDTQYF
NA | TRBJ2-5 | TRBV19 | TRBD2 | TGTGCCAGTAGTAAAGGGCGACTAGCGGGAGGTGTGGGAGAGACCCAGTACTTC | CASSKGRLAGGVGETQYF
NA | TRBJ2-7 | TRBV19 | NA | TGTGCCAGTAGTGGGGGGCCCTCCTACGAGCAGTACTTC | CASSGGPSYEQYF